Below, 7 T cell receptor beta chains from the same sample are listed, as sequenced in a study of identical twins. TCRdb re-called the 5' RACE reads with MiXCR, one entry per CDR3 protein. The repertoire holds approximately 1.8 million distinct CDR3 sequences, roughly 35% seen once, with under 0.35% in the top ten. Input material: cord blood. Source of these receptors: a newborn girl in good health.

CDR3 nucleotides: TGTGCTAGCCAGGGTGGCGGGAGCACAGATACGCAGTATTTT. Protein product: CASQGGGSTDTQYF. The chain couples TRBV7-7 to TRBJ2-3, with D possibly called TRBD1 or TRBD2 (5 bases each). Germline values: CDR1 SSHAT, CDR2 FNYEAQ (reference sequence). The CDR3 sequence is 14 residues long.

The chain uses TRBV5-1 and TRBJ2-7, with 14 bases matching TRBD2. The V gene's germline CDR1 is SGHRS and CDR2 YFSETQ. V was pared by 3 bases and J by 5 bases, with 4 bases of the junction left unmatched. The CDR3 consists of 15 residues. This CDR3 reads CASSWGLAGENEQYF. CDR3 sequence (DNA): TGCGCCAGCAGCTGGGGACTAGCGGGAGAAAACGAGCAGTACTTC.

This clonotype appeared a few times. The J gene is TRBJ2-4, the V gene TRBV28, with a tentative D call TRBD1 (6 bases). From germline, CDR1 is MDHEN and CDR2 SYDVKM. The V and J ends lost 3 bases and 13 bases respectively, with 13 bases between them. CDR3 size: 12 residues. CDR3 amino acids: CASSFYRENQYF. The CDR3 DNA reads TGTGCCAGCAGTTTTTACAGGGAGAACCAGTACTTC.

The gene calls are TRBV20-1 and TRBJ2-5, with 11 bases matching TRBD2. The junction had 12 bases not matched to a gene; V was cut back by 1 base and J by 11 bases. Germline V gene lookup returns CDR1 DFQATT and CDR2 SNEGSKA (reference sequence). The CDR3 runs 15 residues. The CDR3 loop reads CSARVRLAGGNEQYF. The CDR3 DNA reads TGCAGTGCTAGAGTCCGGCTAGCGGGAGGCAATGAGCAGTACTTC.

This chain joins TRBV5-1 and TRBJ1-2; 7 bases align to TRBD1. Germline CDR1 is SGHRS and CDR2 is YFSETQ. This CDR3 region has 14 residues. Trimming at V came to 5 bases and at J to 2 bases, leaving 6 bases not matched to a gene. CDR3 sequence reads: CASRAGQNNYGYTF. The DNA of the CDR3 is TGCGCCAGCAGGGCGGGACAGAACAACTATGGCTACACCTTC. Supplemented by reference TRBV5-1 and TRBJ1-2, the full variable domain reads KAGVTQTPRYLIKTRGQQVTLSCSPISGHRSVSWYQQTPGQGLQFLFEYFSETQRNKGNFPGRFSGRQFSNSRSEMNVSTLELGDSALYLCASRAGQNNYGYTFGSGTRLTVV.

This clonotype was found many times. The chain links TRBV5-1 to TRBJ2-7; 13 nucleotides align to TRBD2. Germline CDR1 and CDR2: SGHRS and YFSETQ. The CDR3 extends over 16 amino acids. Trimming at V came to 0 bases and at J to 4 bases, leaving 4 bases not matched to a gene. The CDR3 nucleotides are TGCGCCAGCAGCTTGGGGACTAGCGGGAGTAGGTACGAGCAGTACTTC. Its translation is CASSLGTSGSRYEQYF.

About this clonotype itself: One end of the junction is discordant with germline, which a read error may explain. This chain connects TRBV11-2 to TRBJ2-3; no clear D. The CDR3 loop spans 13 amino acids. Looked up from germline, CDR1 is SGHAT and CDR2 is FQNNGV. The chain's CDR3 is CAGSVGVADTQYF. CDR3 nucleotide sequence: TGTGCCGGCAGCGTCGGAGTTGCAGATACGCAGTATTTT.